A single sample is the source of the 28 T cell receptor beta chains below, sequenced in a study of cytomegalovirus exposure and HLA in healthy donors. Amplification used 60 Vbeta primers and 13 Jbeta primers. Sequencing was performed with immunoSEQ multiplex PCR; in TCRdb, only in-frame clones are kept and a portion is missing. The sample yields some 150,000 clones, 82% seen once. The sequenced material came from PBMCs. Receptor source: a man between 18 and 29 years old in good health and CMV-seropositive.

J is TRBJ1-3 and V is TRBV5-4; 7 bases line up with TRBD1. The V and J ends lost 4 bases and 6 bases, in that order; junction bases with no gene match: 7. CDR1 SGHNT and CDR2 YYREEE come from the germline V gene (reference sequence). This CDR3 is 14 amino acids long. The chain's CDR3 is CASSPGQFLNTIYF. CDR3 bases: TGTGCCAGCAGCCCGGGACAGTTCCTAAACACCATATATTTT.

This chain connects TRBV20-1 to TRBJ1-4; D not certain. The ends were cut back, 2 bases at V and 8 bases at J, with 6 bases in the middle. Looked up from germline, CDR1 is DFQATT and CDR2 is SNEGSKA (reference sequence). The CDR3 spans 11 residues. The CDR3 DNA reads TGCAGTGCTAGACATGAGGAAAAACTGTTTTTT. Translated: CSARHEEKLFF.

The chain couples TRBV9 to TRBJ2-2, with D perhaps TRBD2 (5 bases). Germline CDR1 SGDLS, CDR2 YYNGEE. The CDR3 consists of 16 residues. V was shortened by 0 bases and J by 1 base, with 10 bases between the two germline ends. DNA for the CDR3: TGTGCCAGCAGCGTAGATCCAGCGGTGAACACCGGGGAGCTGTTTTTT. Translated: CASSVDPAVNTGELFF. Full variable domain (remainder filled in from reference TRBV9 and TRBJ2-2): DSGVTQTPKHLITATGQRVTLRCSPRSGDLSVYWYQQSLDQGLQFLIQYYNGEERAKGNILERFSAQQFPDLHSELNLSSLELGDSALYFCASSVDPAVNTGELFFGEGSRLTVL.

In its sample, this clone was seen once. The rearrangement uses TRBV5-1 and TRBJ2-5; possibly TRBD1 for D (5 bases). Germline V gene sequence: CDR1 SGHRS, CDR2 YFSETQ. Trimming pared 2 bases from V and 1 base from J, leaving 9 bases between. The CDR3 loop spans 14 amino acids. The CDR3 sequence: CASSLQASQETQYF. DNA of the CDR3: TGCGCCAGCAGCTTACAGGCTTCCCAAGAGACCCAGTACTTC.

J is TRBJ2-5 and V is TRBV6-5; D gene unclear. Trimming took off 1 base at V and 2 bases at J, with 5 bases between the two ends. This CDR3 is built from 13 residues. Germline-derived CDR1 and CDR2 are MNHEY and SVGAGI. CDR3 sequence: CASSYWRQETQYF. The CDR3 DNA follows: TGTGCCAGCAGTTACTGGCGGCAAGAGACCCAGTACTTC.

There are a few counts of this clone. The chain joins TRBV6-6 to TRBJ2-1; TRBD2 aligns across 9 bases. Germline V gene lookup returns CDR1 MNHNY and CDR2 SVGAGI (reference sequence). J lost 7 bases, V lost 2 bases, and 6 bases had no gene match. The CDR3 loop spans 15 amino acids. The CDR3 reads CASSYGLAGSNEQFF. DNA of the CDR3: TGTGCCAGCAGTTACGGGCTAGCGGGATCTAATGAGCAGTTCTTC.

DNA for the CDR3: TGTGCCAGCAGCCCAGGGACAGGGCCTAGGGATGAGCAGTTCTTC. It is translated as CASSPGTGPRDEQFF. The chain combines TRBV7-9 with TRBJ2-1; 9 nucleotides line up with TRBD1. J was trimmed by 8 bases and V by 5 bases; bases with no gene match: 10. The CDR3 is made up of 15 amino acids. The germline gives CDR1 SEHNR, CDR2 FQNEAQ (reference sequence).

The rearrangement joins TRBV28 to TRBJ2-1; D remains ambiguous. V lost 4 bases and J lost 10, with 11 bases in between. There are 12 residues in the CDR3. Germline values: CDR1 MDHEN, CDR2 SYDVKM. For the CDR3, the DNA is TGTGCCAGCAGTTCGGCGGCGGAGGAGCAGTTCTTC. It is translated as CASSSAAEEQFF.

V is TRBV7-9 and J is TRBJ2-3; 12 bases agree with TRBD2. The CDR3 contains 16 residues. Germline CDR1 SEHNR, CDR2 FQNEAQ (reference sequence). V dropped 5 bases and J dropped 6; count of bases not matched to a gene: 9. The CDR3 sequence: CASSRRTSGNSDTQYF. The CDR3 bases are TGTGCCAGCAGCCGCCGGACTAGCGGGAACTCCGATACGCAGTATTTT.

The V and J genes are TRBV4-2 and TRBJ2-3, with TRBD2 matching 15 bases. Germline values: CDR1 LGHNA, CDR2 YNFKEQ. V dropped 3 bases and J dropped 0; count of bases not matched to a gene: 10. The CDR3 is 20 amino acids. The CDR3, as DNA: TGTGCCAGCAGCCACTTTGCCGGGACTAGCGGGAGGCCTAGCACAGATACGCAGTATTTT. Translating gives CASSHFAGTSGRPSTDTQYF.

This chain links TRBV18 with TRBJ1-1; D uncertain. V lost 1 base and J lost 1, with 7 bases in between. Germline values: CDR1 KGHSH, CDR2 LQKENI. The CDR3 extends over 14 amino acids. The CDR3 loop is CASSPLAGNTEAFF. The CDR3 DNA is TGTGCCAGCTCACCACTAGCCGGGAACACTGAAGCTTTCTTT. Based on the CDR3 plus reference TRBV18 and TRBJ1-1, the full variable domain is NAGVMQNPRHLVRRRGQEARLRCSPMKGHSHVYWYRQLPEEGLKFMVYLQKENIIDESGMPKERFSAEFPKEGPSILRIQQVVRGDSAAYFCASSPLAGNTEAFFGQGTRLTVV.

CDR3 loop: CASNRAHEQFF. In nucleotides, the CDR3 is TGTGCCAGTAACAGGGCACATGAGCAGTTCTTC. The rearrangement links TRBV19 to TRBJ2-1; D is perhaps TRBD1 (6 bases). This CDR3 comprises 11 residues. Trimming took 7 bases from V and 8 from J, leaving 9 bases between them. The germline gives CDR1 LNHDA, CDR2 SQIVND (reference sequence).

This clone appeared once. V usage is TRBV10-3 and J usage is TRBJ2-6, with 9 nucleotides matching TRBD1. The V and J ends lost 7 bases and 2 bases, in that order; junction bases with no gene match: 6. Germline V lookup: CDR1 ENHRY, CDR2 SYGVKD. This CDR3 region has 16 residues. Here the CDR3 DNA reads TGTGCCATCAATCCGGGACAGGGAGCTGGGGCCAACGTCCTGACTTTC. It is translated as CAINPGQGAGANVLTF.

The chain recombines TRBV15 with TRBJ1-1; no reliable D call. The V and J ends lost 0 bases and 6 bases respectively, with 11 bases between them. Germline CDR1 is LNHNV and CDR2 is YYDKDF (reference sequence). The CDR3 covers 14 residues. CDR3 sequence (DNA): TGTGCCACCAGCAGAGATACAACCGCTGCTGAAGCTTTCTTT. Its protein product is CATSRDTTAAEAFF.

This sequence joins TRBV30 and TRBJ1-1; 8 bases align to TRBD1. The V segment lost 2 bases and the J segment 7 bases; nucleotides outside the gene matches: 3. Looked up from germline, CDR1 is GTSNPN and CDR2 is SVGIG (reference sequence). The CDR3 contains 12 residues. The DNA of the CDR3 is TGTGCCTGGAGTCAGGGGGCCAGTGAAGCTTTCTTT. This translates into CAWSQGASEAFF. The entire variable domain, with the rest obtained from reference TRBV30 and TRBJ1-1, is as follows: SQTIHQWPATLVQPVGSPLSLECTVEGTSNPNLYWYRQAAGRGLQLLFYSVGIGQISSEVPQNLSASRPQDRQFILSSKKLLLSDSGFYLCAWSQGASEAFFGQGTRLTVV.

Points on this clone: One end of the junction fails to match germline, which may point to a read error. V gene TRBV19 combines with J gene TRBJ2-7; D is unresolved. CDR1 and CDR2 from the germline V gene are LNHDA and SQIVND (reference sequence). The CDR3 totals 14 residues. The CDR3 region is CASSVDVLSYEQYF. Here the CDR3 DNA reads TGTGCCAGTAGTGTAGACGTACTCTCCTACGAGCAGTACTTC.

This chain uses TRBV7-3 with TRBJ2-3, with 7 bases identical to TRBD2. The CDR3 has 14 amino acids. Germline CDR1 and CDR2: SGHTA and FQGTGA. Unmatched junction bases numbered 4, after V lost 5 bases and J lost 2 bases. Here the CDR3 DNA reads TGTGCCAGCAGCCTTCTAGCGGTCACAGATACGCAGTATTTT. Translating it yields CASSLLAVTDTQYF.

This clone has only a few counts. The chain carries TRBV5-4 and TRBJ2-7; 14 nucleotides align to TRBD2. This CDR3 comprises 18 residues. CDR1 is SGHNT, CDR2 YYREEE, per germline (reference sequence). Germline trimming cut 4 bases from V and 6 bases from J; bases unmatched to any gene: 15. The CDR3 is CASSTGTSGSHTGLEQYF. The CDR3 nucleotides are TGTGCCAGCAGCACCGGGACTAGCGGGAGTCATACGGGCCTCGAGCAGTACTTC.

The chain joins TRBV7-9 to TRBJ1-3; D might be TRBD1 (5 bases). The germline V gene encodes CDR1 SEHNR and CDR2 FQNEAQ (reference sequence). V dropped 3 bases and J dropped 3 bases, with 18 bases sitting between them. This CDR3 spans 17 amino acids. CDR3 in DNA: TGTGCCAGCAGCTTCAGAGGGAGGGGCGCTTATGGAAACACCATATATTTT. As protein: CASSFRGRGAYGNTIYF.

This clone was seen only once. J is TRBJ2-7 and V is TRBV6-1; no firm D call. Trimming took 6 bases from V and 5 from J, leaving 14 bases between them. Germline V gene sequence: CDR1 MNHNS, CDR2 SASEGT. The CDR3 covers 13 residues. The CDR3 DNA reads as TGTGCCAGCAGCCTATTTCGGGTGCACGAGCAGTACTTC. It codes for CASSLFRVHEQYF.

The chain couples TRBV28 to TRBJ1-1, with 9 positions matching TRBD1. Germline values: CDR1 MDHEN, CDR2 SYDVKM. The CDR3 is 16 residues long. V was pared by 3 bases and J by 1 base, with 6 bases of the junction left unmatched. CDR3 sequence reads: CASSLRPGQGNTEAFF. CDR3 DNA sequence: TGTGCCAGCAGTTTGCGCCCGGGACAGGGGAACACTGAAGCTTTCTTT.

Remarks on this clone: Other DNA sequences of this sample code for an identical CDR3. V usage is TRBV7-9 and J usage is TRBJ2-7; D perhaps matches TRBD1 (6 bases). This CDR3 comprises 13 residues. V shed 5 bases and J shed 1 base, with 9 bases lying between them. CDR1 is SEHNR, CDR2 FQNEAQ, per germline (reference sequence). The CDR3, as DNA: TGTGCCAGCAGCCCAGGACAGTCCTACGAGCAGTACTTC. Translating gives CASSPGQSYEQYF.

The V gene is TRBV5-6, the J gene TRBJ1-5; tentative D call: TRBD1 (5 bases). Trimming pared 0 bases from V and 4 bases from J, leaving 11 bases between. The CDR3 length is 15 residues. Germline loops: CDR1 SGHDT, CDR2 YYEEEE. DNA of the CDR3: TGTGCCAGCAGCTTGGTTAGGGGCCCGAATCAGCCCCAGCATTTT. As protein: CASSLVRGPNQPQHF.

J is TRBJ2-1 and V is TRBV28, with D maybe TRBD1 (6 bases). The V end lost 6 bases, the J end lost 11 bases, and 23 bases lay between the germline ends. Germline-derived CDR1 and CDR2 are MDHEN and SYDVKM. The CDR3 spans 15 residues. The CDR3: CASRIRTTGTLKQFF. CDR3 nucleotides: TGTGCCAGCAGAATTAGAACTACCGGGACACTCAAGCAGTTCTTC.

CDR3 nucleotide sequence: TGTGCCAGCAGCCGAAGCGGGATAACTCGCTACAATGAGCAGTTCTTC. As protein: CASSRSGITRYNEQFF. The rearrangement links TRBV11-2 to TRBJ2-1; TRBD2 matches 7 bases. This CDR3 spans 16 amino acids. From germline, CDR1 is SGHAT and CDR2 FQNNGV. The junction had 10 bases not matched to a gene; V was cut back by 5 bases and J by 3 bases.

For this clone: One end of the junction varies from germline; a read error may be responsible. The rearrangement links TRBV7-9 to TRBJ2-7, with 10 bases that match TRBD2. The CDR3 length is 18 residues. From germline, CDR1 is SEHNR and CDR2 FQNEAQ (reference sequence). The CDR3 spells CSSSFFTAGGPLGYEQYF. In nucleotides, the CDR3 is TGTTCCAGCAGCTTCTTTACAGCGGGAGGGCCGCTGGGGTACGAGCAGTACTTC.

This clone was found once. V gene TRBV30 combines with J gene TRBJ1-5; TRBD1 might be the D (5 bases). The ends were cut back, 1 base at V and 11 bases at J, with 9 bases in the middle. Germline-derived CDR1 and CDR2 are GTSNPN and SVGIG (reference sequence). The CDR3 sequence is 11 residues long. The CDR3 sequence: CAWSAEGSQHF. CDR3 nucleotide sequence: TGTGCCTGGAGTGCGGAGGGGTCCCAGCATTTT.

The rearrangement uses TRBV5-5 and TRBJ1-2, with TRBD1 matching over 8 bases. CDR3 length: 16 residues. The J segment lost 8 bases and the V segment lost 1 base, leaving 13 bases of the junction unmatched. Germline V gene sequence: CDR1 SGHKS, CDR2 YYEKEE (reference sequence). CDR3 loop: CASSLQPGQGPSGYTF. In nucleotides, the CDR3 is TGTGCCAGCAGCTTGCAACCCGGACAGGGCCCTAGCGGCTACACCTTC.